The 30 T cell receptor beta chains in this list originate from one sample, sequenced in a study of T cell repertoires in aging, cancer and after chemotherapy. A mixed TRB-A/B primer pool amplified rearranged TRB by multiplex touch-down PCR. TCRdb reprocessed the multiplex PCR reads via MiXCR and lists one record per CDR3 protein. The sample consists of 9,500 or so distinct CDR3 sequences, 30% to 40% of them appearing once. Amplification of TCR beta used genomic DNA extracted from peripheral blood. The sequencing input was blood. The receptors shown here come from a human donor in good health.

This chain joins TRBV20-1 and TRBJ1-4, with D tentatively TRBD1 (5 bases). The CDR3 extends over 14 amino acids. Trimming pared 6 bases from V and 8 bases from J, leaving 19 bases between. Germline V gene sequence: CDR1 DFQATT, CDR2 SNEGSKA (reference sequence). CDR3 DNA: TGCAGTGCGTCTTCCGGGACCTCTACGGAAAAACTGTTTTTT. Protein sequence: CSASSGTSTEKLFF.

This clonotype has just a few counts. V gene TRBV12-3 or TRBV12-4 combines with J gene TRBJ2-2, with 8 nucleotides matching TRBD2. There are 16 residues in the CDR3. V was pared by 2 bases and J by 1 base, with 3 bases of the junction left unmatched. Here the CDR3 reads CASSLWAGGNTGELFF. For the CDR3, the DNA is TGTGCCAGCAGTTTATGGGCGGGAGGGAACACCGGGGAGCTGTTTTTT.

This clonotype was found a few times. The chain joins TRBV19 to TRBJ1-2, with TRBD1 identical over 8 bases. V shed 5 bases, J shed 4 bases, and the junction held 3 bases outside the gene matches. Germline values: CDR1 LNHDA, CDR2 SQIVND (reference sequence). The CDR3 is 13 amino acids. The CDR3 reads CASSAGQGYGYTF. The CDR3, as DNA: TGTGCCAGTAGTGCCGGACAGGGCTATGGCTACACCTTC.

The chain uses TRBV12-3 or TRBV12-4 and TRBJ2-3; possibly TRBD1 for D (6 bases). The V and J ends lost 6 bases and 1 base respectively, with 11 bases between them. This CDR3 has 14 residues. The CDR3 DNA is TGTGCCAGCAGCTCACAGGGAGGCACAGATACGCAGTATTTT. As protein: CASSSQGGTDTQYF.

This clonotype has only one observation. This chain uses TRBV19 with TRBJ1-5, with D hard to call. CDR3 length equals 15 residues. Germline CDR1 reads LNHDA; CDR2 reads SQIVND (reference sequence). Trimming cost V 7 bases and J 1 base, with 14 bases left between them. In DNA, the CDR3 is TGTGCCAGTATCCCAAATCAGGACAGCAATCAGCCCCAGCATTTT. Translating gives CASIPNQDSNQPQHF. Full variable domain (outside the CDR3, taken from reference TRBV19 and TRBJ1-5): DGGITQSPKYLFRKEGQNVTLSCEQNLNHDAMYWYRQDPGQGLRLIYYSQIVNDFQKGDIAEGYSVSREKKESFPLTVTSAQKNPTAFYLCASIPNQDSNQPQHFGDGTRLSIL.

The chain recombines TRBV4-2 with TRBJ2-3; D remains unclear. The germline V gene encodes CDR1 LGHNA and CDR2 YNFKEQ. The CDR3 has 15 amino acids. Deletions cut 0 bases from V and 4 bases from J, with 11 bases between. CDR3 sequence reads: CASSQDPVVPDTQYF. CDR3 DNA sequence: TGTGCCAGCAGCCAAGATCCGGTTGTCCCAGATACGCAGTATTTT.

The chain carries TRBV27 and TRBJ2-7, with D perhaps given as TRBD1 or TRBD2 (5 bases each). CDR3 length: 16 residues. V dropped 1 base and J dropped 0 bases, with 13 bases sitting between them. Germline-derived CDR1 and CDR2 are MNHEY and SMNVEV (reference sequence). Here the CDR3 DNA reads TGTGCCAGCAGTTTATTGGGGGTCGCAAGCTCCTACGAGCAGTACTTC. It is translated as CASSLLGVASSYEQYF.

CDR3 bases: TGTGCCAGTAGTATGGTGTTAGCGGGGTTTAGCGTCAATGAGCAGTTCTTC. Translated: CASSMVLAGFSVNEQFF. This rearrangement joins TRBV19 to TRBJ2-1, with 8 bases fitting TRBD2. Germline trimming cut 3 bases from V and 6 bases from J; bases unmatched to any gene: 13. The CDR3 has 17 residues. In germline, CDR1 is LNHDA, CDR2 SQIVND (reference sequence).

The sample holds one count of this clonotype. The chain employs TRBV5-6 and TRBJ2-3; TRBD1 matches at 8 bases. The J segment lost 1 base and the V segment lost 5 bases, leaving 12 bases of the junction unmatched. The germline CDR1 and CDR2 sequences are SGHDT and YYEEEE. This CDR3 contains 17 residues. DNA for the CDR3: TGTGCCAGCAGTTCCGTCGCAGGGGGCGTGGGCACAGATACGCAGTATTTT. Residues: CASSSVAGGVGTDTQYF.

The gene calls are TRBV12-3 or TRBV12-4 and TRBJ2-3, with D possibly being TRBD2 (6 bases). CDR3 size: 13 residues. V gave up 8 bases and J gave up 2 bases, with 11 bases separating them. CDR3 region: CASGTGHTDTQYF. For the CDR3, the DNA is TGTGCCAGCGGGACTGGTCACACAGATACGCAGTATTTT.

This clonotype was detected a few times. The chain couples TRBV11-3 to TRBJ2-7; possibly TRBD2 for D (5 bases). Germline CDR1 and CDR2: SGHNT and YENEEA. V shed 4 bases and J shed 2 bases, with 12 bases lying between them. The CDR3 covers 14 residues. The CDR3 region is CASSSDFKAYEQYF. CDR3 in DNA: TGTGCCAGCAGCTCGGACTTTAAGGCCTACGAGCAGTACTTC.

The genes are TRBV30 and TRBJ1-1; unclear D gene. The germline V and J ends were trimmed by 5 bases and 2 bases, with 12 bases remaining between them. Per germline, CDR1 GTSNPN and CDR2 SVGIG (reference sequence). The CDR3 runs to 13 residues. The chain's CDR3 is CAWAGITNTEAFF. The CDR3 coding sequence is TGTGCCTGGGCCGGGATAACCAACACTGAAGCTTTCTTT.

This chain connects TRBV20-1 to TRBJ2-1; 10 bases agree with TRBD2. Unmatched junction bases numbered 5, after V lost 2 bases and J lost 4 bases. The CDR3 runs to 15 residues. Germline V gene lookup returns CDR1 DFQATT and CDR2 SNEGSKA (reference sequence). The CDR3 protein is CSARPPGLAYNEQFF. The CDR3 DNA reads TGCAGTGCTAGACCCCCGGGACTAGCGTACAATGAGCAGTTCTTC.

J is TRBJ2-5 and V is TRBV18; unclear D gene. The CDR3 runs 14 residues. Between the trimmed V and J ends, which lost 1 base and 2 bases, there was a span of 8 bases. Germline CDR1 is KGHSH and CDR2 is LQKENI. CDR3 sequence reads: CASSPLSVQETQYF. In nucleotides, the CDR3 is TGTGCCAGCTCACCACTTTCCGTACAAGAGACCCAGTACTTC.

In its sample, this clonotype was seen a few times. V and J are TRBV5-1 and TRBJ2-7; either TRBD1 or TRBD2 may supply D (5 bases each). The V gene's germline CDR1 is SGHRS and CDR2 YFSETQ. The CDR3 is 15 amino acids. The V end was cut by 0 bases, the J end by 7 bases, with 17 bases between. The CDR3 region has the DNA TGCGCCAGCAGCTTGGGTCAGGGAGATTCGGGGGAGCAGTACTTC. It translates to CASSLGQGDSGEQYF.

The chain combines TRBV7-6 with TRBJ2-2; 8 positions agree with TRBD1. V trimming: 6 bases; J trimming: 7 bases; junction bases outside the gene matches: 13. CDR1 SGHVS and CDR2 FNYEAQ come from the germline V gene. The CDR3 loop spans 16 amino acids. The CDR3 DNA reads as TGTGCCAGCAGAGACCCCAGACAGGGGAAGGTCGGGGAGCTGTTTTTT. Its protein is CASRDPRQGKVGELFF.

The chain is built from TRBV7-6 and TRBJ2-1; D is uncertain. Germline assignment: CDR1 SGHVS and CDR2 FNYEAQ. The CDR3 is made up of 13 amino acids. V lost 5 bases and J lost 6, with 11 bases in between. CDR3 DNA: TGTGCCAGCAGCACCCGGCTAGGCAATGAGCAGTTCTTC. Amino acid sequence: CASSTRLGNEQFF.

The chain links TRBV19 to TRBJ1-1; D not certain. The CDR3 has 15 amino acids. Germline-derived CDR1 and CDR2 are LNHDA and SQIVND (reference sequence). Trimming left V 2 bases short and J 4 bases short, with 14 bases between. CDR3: CASSILAGKVTEAFF. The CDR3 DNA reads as TGTGCCAGTAGTATATTGGCGGGGAAGGTCACTGAAGCTTTCTTT.

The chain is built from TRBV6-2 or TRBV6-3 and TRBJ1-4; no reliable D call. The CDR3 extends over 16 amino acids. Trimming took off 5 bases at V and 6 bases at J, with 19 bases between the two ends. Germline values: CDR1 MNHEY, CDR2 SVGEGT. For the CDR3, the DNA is TGTGCCAGCAGTGAAGGGTCCTTATGGGCTTATGAAAAACTGTTTTTT. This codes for CASSEGSLWAYEKLFF.

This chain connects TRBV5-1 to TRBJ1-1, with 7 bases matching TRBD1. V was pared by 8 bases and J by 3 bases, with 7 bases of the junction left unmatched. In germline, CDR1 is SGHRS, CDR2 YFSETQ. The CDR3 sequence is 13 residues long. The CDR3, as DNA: TGCGCCAGGGAGACAGGGTTCCACACTGAAGCTTTCTTT. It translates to CARETGFHTEAFF. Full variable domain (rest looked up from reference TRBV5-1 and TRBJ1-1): KAGVTQTPRYLIKTRGQQVTLSCSPISGHRSVSWYQQTPGQGLQFLFEYFSETQRNKGNFPGRFSGRQFSNSRSEMNVSTLELGDSALYLCARETGFHTEAFFGQGTRLTVV.

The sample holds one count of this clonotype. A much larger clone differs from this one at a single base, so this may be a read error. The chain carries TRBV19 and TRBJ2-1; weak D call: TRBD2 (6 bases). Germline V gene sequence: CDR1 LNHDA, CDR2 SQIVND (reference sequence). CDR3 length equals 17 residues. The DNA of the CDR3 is TGTGCCAGTAGTGGCCGTCGGGGGTCAAGCTCCTACAATAAGCAGTTCTTC. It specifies CASSGRRGSSSYNKQFF.

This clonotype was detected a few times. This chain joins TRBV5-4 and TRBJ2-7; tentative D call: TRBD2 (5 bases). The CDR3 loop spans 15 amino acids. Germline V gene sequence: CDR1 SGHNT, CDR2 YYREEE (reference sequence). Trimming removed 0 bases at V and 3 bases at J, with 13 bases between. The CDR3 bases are TGTGCCAGCAGCTTGGCCCAGCGGAACGACTACGAGCAGTACTTC. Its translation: CASSLAQRNDYEQYF. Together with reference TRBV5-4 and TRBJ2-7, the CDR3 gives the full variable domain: ETGVTQSPTHLIKTRGQQVTLRCSSQSGHNTVSWYQQALGQGPQFIFQYYREEENGRGNFPPRFSGLQFPNYSSELNVNALELDDSALYLCASSLAQRNDYEQYFGPGTRLTVT.

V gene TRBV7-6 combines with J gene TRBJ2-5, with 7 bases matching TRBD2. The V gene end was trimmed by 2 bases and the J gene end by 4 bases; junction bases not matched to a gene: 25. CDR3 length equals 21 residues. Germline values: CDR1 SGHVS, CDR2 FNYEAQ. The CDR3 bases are TGTGCCAGCAGCTTATCTCTGGGACGGCTAGACTGGGGGGGTCAAGGAGAGACCCAGTACTTC. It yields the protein CASSLSLGRLDWGGQGETQYF.

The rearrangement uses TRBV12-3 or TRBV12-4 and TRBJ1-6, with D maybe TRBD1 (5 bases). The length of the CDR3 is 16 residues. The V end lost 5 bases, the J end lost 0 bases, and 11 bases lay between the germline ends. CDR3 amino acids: CASSRRASSYNSPLHF. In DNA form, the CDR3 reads TGTGCCAGCAGTCGCAGGGCGAGCTCCTATAATTCACCCCTCCACTTT.

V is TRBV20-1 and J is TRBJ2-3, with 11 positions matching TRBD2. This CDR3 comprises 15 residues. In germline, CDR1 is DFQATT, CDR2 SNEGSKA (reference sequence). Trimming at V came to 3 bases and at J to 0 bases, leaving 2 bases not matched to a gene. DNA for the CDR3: TGCAGTGCTAGTCTAGCGGGAGGAAGCACAGATACGCAGTATTTT. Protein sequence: CSASLAGGSTDTQYF.

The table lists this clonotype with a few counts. The CDR3, as DNA: TGTGCCAGCTCACTTCGGACAGGCCAAGAGACCCAGTACTTC. Translation gives CASSLRTGQETQYF. The V and J genes are TRBV18 and TRBJ2-5, with 7 nucleotides matching TRBD1. J was trimmed by 1 base and V by 4 bases; bases with no gene match: 3. Germline lookup yields CDR1 KGHSH and CDR2 LQKENI. CDR3 length equals 14 residues.

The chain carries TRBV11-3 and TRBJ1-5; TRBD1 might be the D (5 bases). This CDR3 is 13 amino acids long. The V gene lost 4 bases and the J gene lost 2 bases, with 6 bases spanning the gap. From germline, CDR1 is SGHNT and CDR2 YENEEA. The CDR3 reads CASSSQGNQPQHF. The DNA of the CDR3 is TGTGCCAGCAGCTCACAGGGCAATCAGCCCCAGCATTTT.

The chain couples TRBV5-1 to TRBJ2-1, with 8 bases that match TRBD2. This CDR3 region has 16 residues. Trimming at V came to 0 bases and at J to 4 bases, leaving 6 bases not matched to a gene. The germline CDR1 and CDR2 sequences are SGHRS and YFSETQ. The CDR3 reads CASSLGLAGYYNEQFF. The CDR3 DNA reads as TGCGCCAGCAGCTTGGGTTTAGCGGGATATTACAATGAGCAGTTCTTC.

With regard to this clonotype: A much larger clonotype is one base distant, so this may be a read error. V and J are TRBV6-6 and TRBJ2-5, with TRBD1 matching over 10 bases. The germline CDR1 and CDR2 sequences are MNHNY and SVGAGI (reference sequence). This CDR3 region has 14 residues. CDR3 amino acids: CASSSDRGRATQHF. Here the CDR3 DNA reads TGTGCCAGCAGTTCCGACAGGGGGCGCGCGACCCAGCACTTC.

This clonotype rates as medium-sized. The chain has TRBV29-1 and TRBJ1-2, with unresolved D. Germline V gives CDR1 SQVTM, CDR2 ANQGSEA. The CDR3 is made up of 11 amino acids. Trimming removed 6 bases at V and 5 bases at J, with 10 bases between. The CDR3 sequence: CSVAGRYGYTF. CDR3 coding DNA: TGCAGCGTCGCCGGCCGATATGGCTACACCTTC.